This T cell receptor beta chain is from a study of identical twins' blood T cells. General study findings and limits: Twins reportedly had markedly more similar V usage than unrelated donors, even among out-of-frame TCRbeta clonotypes. Twin repertoire similarity may partly reflect shared environment.

CDR1 is KGHDR, CDR2 SFDVKD, per germline. This CDR3 has 12 residues. V was cut by 6 bases and J by 9 bases, with 11 bases left in between. Libraries were made from RNA as TCR cDNA, using a modified protocol. MiXCR, applied by TCRdb to the 5' RACE reads, yields one record per CDR3 protein. Found here are 350,000 to 400,000 distinct CDR3 sequences, roughly 27% of them singletons; the top ten hold about 6%. To note about this clonotype: Its antigen is unidentified.

All three twin pairs grew up together with likely shared infections and vaccines. The chain employs TRBV24-1 and TRBJ1-5; D is ambiguous. The sequencing input was PBMCs. This clonotype originated in a woman between 18 and 55 years old in good health. CDR3 coding DNA: TGTGCCACCAGTAATCCAGGTCGGCCCCAGCATTTT. As protein: CATSNPGRPQHF.